These T cell receptor beta chains were read from a single sample in a study of blood T cell repertoires in COVID-19. Measured with immunoSEQ multiplex PCR; TCRdb has only the in-frame clones, and not every one. The table has around 340,000 clones, about 88% seen once. What was sequenced was PBMCs or T cells enriched from blood (not recorded which). The receptors originated from a woman aged 25-40 years who had been exposed to COVID-19. Both conserved end residues are part of each CDR3. The D gene is left open where the match is weak. Clone size is not always given. Where it is, it says once, few, many or a class for expanded clones.

V	size	J	D	CDR3	DNA
TRBV25-1	NA	TRBJ2-1	TRBD2	CASSDPPGGPYNEQFF	TGTGCCAGCAGTGACCCACCGGGAGGGCCTTACAATGAGCAGTTCTTC
TRBV28	NA	TRBJ1-2	TRBD1	CASSMTGLGYTF	TGTGCCAGCAGTATGACAGGGCTTGGCTACACCTTC
TRBV18	NA	TRBJ2-5	NA	CASSPRAGHQETQYF	TGTGCCAGCTCACCCAGGGCGGGACACCAAGAGACCCAGTACTTC
TRBV19	NA	TRBJ1-5	NA	CASSIPGKGNQPQHF	TGTGCCAGTAGTATCCCCGGGAAGGGCAATCAGCCCCAGCATTTT
TRBV28	NA	TRBJ1-5	TRBD1	CASSPGQGRQPQHF	TGTGCCAGCAGTCCCGGACAGGGGCGTCAGCCCCAGCATTTT
TRBV12-3/TRBV12-4	NA	TRBJ2-5	TRBD1	CASTRTGVETQYF	TGTGCCAGCACCCGGACAGGGGTAGAGACCCAGTACTTC
TRBV28	once	TRBJ1-2	TRBD1	CASSSGQQIYGYTF	TGTGCCAGCAGTTCGGGACAGCAGATCTATGGCTACACCTTC
TRBV6-4	medium-sized	TRBJ2-2	TRBD2	CASSDGAGDTGELFF	TGTGCCAGCAGTGACGGGGCGGGAGACACCGGGGAGCTGTTTTTT
TRBV18	NA	TRBJ2-7	NA	CASSHGDEQYF	TGTGCCAGCTCACACGGAGACGAGCAGTACTTC
TRBV15	NA	TRBJ1-3	NA	CATSRGGQGNTIYF	TGTGCCACCAGCCGGGGAGGGCAGGGAAACACCATATATTTT
TRBV30	NA	TRBJ1-2	NA	CAWSVQSFRTF	TGTGCCTGGAGTGTACAGTCCTTTCGCACCTTC
TRBV19	NA	TRBJ2-7	TRBD1	CASTRTGGGYEQYF	TGTGCCAGTACCCGGACAGGGGGCGGCTACGAGCAGTACTTC
TRBV5-1	NA	TRBJ1-1	NA	CASTRQANTEAFF	TGCGCCAGCACCAGGCAGGCGAACACTGAAGCTTTCTTT